These 31 T cell receptor beta chains were sequenced from one sample in a study of CD8+CD57+ T cells in acquired aplastic anemia. Template material for TCR beta VDJ and CDR3 profiling consisted of genomic DNA. Each CDR3 protein gets one entry after TCRdb re-called the reads with MiXCR. The sample lists hundreds of thousands of distinct CDR3 sequences, 50% to 70% occurring once. The sample consisted of sorted CD4+, CD8+, or CD8+CD57+ T cells (not recorded which) from PBMCs. The receptors were gathered from a human donor with severe aplastic anemia or a healthy control (not recorded which).

The chain is built from TRBV9 and TRBJ1-2; no clear D gene. The V and J ends lost 2 bases and 12 bases respectively, with 11 bases between them. This CDR3 has 11 residues. Germline values: CDR1 SGDLS, CDR2 YYNGEE. The DNA of the CDR3 is TGTGCCAGCAGCGTTAATGGCGGAAACACCTTC. It codes for CASSVNGGNTF.

V and J are TRBV20-1 and TRBJ1-2; the D is unclear. Germline CDR1 DFQATT, CDR2 SNEGSKA (reference sequence). The CDR3 is made up of 14 amino acids. With 2 bases removed from V and 9 bases from J, the gap between germline ends came to 19 bases. DNA of the CDR3: TGCAGTGCTAGACTCTCCGTTACAGTTCTCCGCTACACCTTC. The encoded protein is CSARLSVTVLRYTF.

The rearrangement links TRBV29-1 to TRBJ1-4, with D possibly TRBD1 on 6 matching bases. V lost 6 bases to trimming and J lost 2 bases, with 10 bases between them. Germline assignment: CDR1 SQVTM and CDR2 ANQGSEA. This CDR3 comprises 13 residues. CDR3 sequence reads: CSVVRGTNEKLFF. CDR3 in DNA: TGCAGCGTAGTCAGGGGCACTAATGAAAAACTGTTTTTT.

This sequence joins TRBV20-1 and TRBJ2-7; the match to TRBD1 covers 8 bases. The CDR3 extends over 14 amino acids. V lost 3 bases, J lost 5 bases, and 9 bases stayed unmatched. CDR1 is DFQATT and CDR2 is SNEGSKA in the germline V gene (reference sequence). CDR3 nucleotides: TGCAGTGCTAGTTTGCCTAACAGGGGGAACGAGCAGTACTTC. Translation: CSASLPNRGNEQYF.

This clonotype has ten or more counts. The rearrangement uses TRBV7-9 and TRBJ2-2; 10 positions agree with TRBD1. This CDR3 is 15 amino acids long. The V and J ends lost 4 bases and 4 bases, in that order; junction bases with no gene match: 3. Germline V gives CDR1 SEHNR, CDR2 FQNEAQ (reference sequence). The CDR3 DNA is TGTGCCAGCAGCTCAGGACAGGGGGTCACCGGGGAGCTGTTTTTT. It translates to CASSSGQGVTGELFF.

The V and J genes are TRBV10-3 and TRBJ2-1; TRBD2 matches at 7 bases. Germline CDR1 and CDR2: ENHRY and SYGVKD. Trimming took 10 bases from V and 0 from J; bases not matched to a gene: 9. This CDR3 has 15 residues. In DNA form, the CDR3 reads TGTGCCACCGGAAGGCGGGGGAGCTCCTACAATGAGCAGTTCTTC. This encodes CATGRRGSSYNEQFF.

The chain uses TRBV15 and TRBJ2-3; D not certain. The CDR3 consists of 15 residues. Trimming took 6 bases from V and 0 from J, leaving 13 bases between them. Germline-derived CDR1 and CDR2 are LNHNV and YYDKDF (reference sequence). The CDR3, as DNA: TGTGCCACCAGTCGCTTTGGGCAGAGCACAGATACGCAGTATTTT. As protein: CATSRFGQSTDTQYF.

V gene TRBV24-1 combines with J gene TRBJ1-1; the match to TRBD1 covers 7 bases. V lost 3 bases to trimming and J lost 4 bases; unmatched junction nucleotides: 13. The CDR3 extends over 17 amino acids. Germline CDR1 reads KGHDR; CDR2 reads SFDVKD. The CDR3 region has the DNA TGTGCCACCAGTGATAGGACAGGTCGGGGGGGACGCACTGAAGCTTTCTTT. This encodes CATSDRTGRGGRTEAFF.

The J gene is TRBJ2-3, the V gene TRBV29-1; no clear D. The germline V gene encodes CDR1 SQVTM and CDR2 ANQGSEA. Trimming removed 6 bases from V and 9 bases from J, with 10 bases in between. The CDR3 is 10 amino acids. CDR3 loop: CSVEQDTQYF. The CDR3 DNA reads TGCAGCGTGGAACAAGACACGCAGTATTTT.

This clonotype has ten or more counts. The chain has TRBV6-6 and TRBJ1-2; D may be TRBD1 (6 bases). The germline V gene encodes CDR1 MNHNY and CDR2 SVGAGI (reference sequence). The V and J ends lost 7 bases and 0 bases respectively, with 12 bases between them. This CDR3 spans 14 amino acids. CDR3 amino acids: CASTQTGANYGYTF. Written as DNA, the CDR3 is TGTGCCAGCACCCAGACAGGAGCTAACTATGGCTACACCTTC.

This chain uses TRBV9 with TRBJ2-7; TRBD2 agrees at 13 bases. The ends lost 2 bases at V and 5 bases at J; junction bases unmatched: 7. Germline V lookup: CDR1 SGDLS, CDR2 YYNGEE. The CDR3 extends over 16 amino acids. This CDR3 reads CASSVRWTSGSDEQYF. CDR3 in DNA: TGTGCCAGCAGCGTCCGCTGGACTAGCGGGAGCGACGAGCAGTACTTC. Full variable domain (outside the CDR3, taken from reference TRBV9 and TRBJ2-7): DSGVTQTPKHLITATGQRVTLRCSPRSGDLSVYWYQQSLDQGLQFLIQYYNGEERAKGNILERFSAQQFPDLHSELNLSSLELGDSALYFCASSVRWTSGSDEQYFGPGTRLTVT.

This clonotype appeared a few times. The V gene is TRBV15, the J gene TRBJ1-2, with 8 bases lining up with TRBD1. J gave up 3 bases and V 6 bases, and 9 bases lay outside the gene matches. Germline V CDR1 and CDR2: LNHNV, YYDKDF (reference sequence). This CDR3 has 15 amino acids. CDR3 loop: CATSFPGTGDYGYTF. The CDR3 DNA reads as TGTGCCACCAGTTTTCCCGGGACAGGCGACTATGGCTACACCTTC.

In its sample, this clonotype was seen a few times. V and J are TRBV7-9 and TRBJ2-1; possibly TRBD2 for D (6 bases). CDR3 length: 16 residues. Germline loops: CDR1 SEHNR, CDR2 FQNEAQ (reference sequence). Deletions cut 0 bases from V and 3 bases from J, with 12 bases between. CDR3 in amino acids: CASSLAGGKVYNEQFF. The CDR3 DNA reads TGTGCCAGCAGCTTAGCGGGGGGAAAGGTCTACAATGAGCAGTTCTTC. The full variable domain, with the rest looked up from reference TRBV7-9 and TRBJ2-1, is DTGVSQNPRHKITKRGQNVTFRCDPISEHNRLYWYRQTLGQGPEFLTYFQNEAQLEKSRLLSDRFSAERPKGSFSTLEIQRTEQGDSAMYLCASSLAGGKVYNEQFFGPGTRLTVL.

The chain employs TRBV10-3 and TRBJ2-7; D possibly uses TRBD1 or TRBD2 (6 bases each). Trimming removed 4 bases at V and 3 bases at J, with 19 bases between. In germline, CDR1 is ENHRY, CDR2 SYGVKD. The CDR3 consists of 16 residues. The CDR3 DNA is TGTGCCATCAGTGGAGGACAGTCGCCGGGGGTCTACGAGCAGTACGTC. Residues: CAISGGQSPGVYEQYV.

The chain has TRBV10-3 and TRBJ2-5; a weak D match, TRBD2 (6 bases). CDR1 and CDR2 (germline): ENHRY, SYGVKD. The length of the CDR3 is 14 residues. V gave up 6 bases and J gave up 7 bases, with 18 bases separating them. The CDR3 DNA reads as TGTGCCATCAGCCCAGGGCGGGACGGTGGGACCCAGTACTTC. This translates into CAISPGRDGGTQYF.

This clonotype came up many times. J is TRBJ1-6 and V is TRBV7-9, with D tentatively TRBD1 (6 bases). With 5 bases removed from V and 7 bases from J, the gap between germline ends came to 15 bases. Germline CDR1 reads SEHNR; CDR2 reads FQNEAQ (reference sequence). The CDR3 spans 15 residues. The CDR3: CASSPDRSENSPLHF. The CDR3 DNA reads TGTGCCAGCAGCCCCGACAGGTCCGAAAATTCACCCCTCCACTTT.

In this sample, this clonotype turned up a few times. The rearrangement uses TRBV18 and TRBJ2-2; 10 positions match TRBD1. The CDR3 has 16 amino acids. The J segment lost 6 bases and the V segment lost 3 bases, leaving 7 bases of the junction unmatched. Germline CDR1 and CDR2: KGHSH and LQKENI. In DNA form, the CDR3 reads TGTGCCAGCTCACCTCGACAGGGGGCGATTCCCGGGGAGCTGTTTTTT. It specifies CASSPRQGAIPGELFF.

The genes are TRBV7-8 and TRBJ2-7; TRBD1 is a possible D gene (5 bases). Looked up from germline, CDR1 is SGHVS and CDR2 is FQNEAQ. The V end lost 3 bases, the J end lost 0 bases, and 18 bases lay between the germline ends. The CDR3 is made up of 17 amino acids. The DNA of the CDR3 is TGTGCCAGCAGCTTGGGGCCCTCAGGACCGATCTCCTACGAGCAGTACTTC. Its translation is CASSLGPSGPISYEQYF.

This clonotype appeared many times. The chain carries TRBV20-1 and TRBJ2-7; weak D call: TRBD1 (5 bases). The CDR3 spans 15 residues. Germline V gene lookup returns CDR1 DFQATT and CDR2 SNEGSKA (reference sequence). V was cut by 0 bases and J by 0 bases, with 12 bases left in between. The CDR3 bases are TGCAGTGCTAGAGACCCCAGACAGAGCTCCTACGAGCAGTACTTC. This gives the protein CSARDPRQSSYEQYF.

This clonotype was counted many times. The chain recombines TRBV20-1 with TRBJ2-3, with TRBD2 as a possible D gene (5 bases). Per the germline V gene, CDR1 is DFQATT and CDR2 is SNEGSKA (reference sequence). The V gene lost 6 bases and the J gene lost 3 bases, with 10 bases spanning the gap. This CDR3 comprises 12 residues. CDR3 region: CSAMRETDTQYF. For the CDR3, the DNA is TGCAGTGCAATGAGGGAGACAGATACGCAGTATTTT.

In this sample, this clonotype turned up many times. This sequence joins TRBV14 and TRBJ1-1; D unclear. V lost 7 bases and J lost 0, with 18 bases in between. CDR1 is SGHDN, CDR2 FVKESK, per germline. This CDR3 contains 16 residues. The CDR3 is CASTILGSGMNTEAFF. Written as DNA, the CDR3 is TGTGCCAGCACCATCCTAGGTTCAGGCATGAACACTGAAGCTTTCTTT.

This chain links TRBV6-1 with TRBJ2-4, with D maybe TRBD1 (5 bases). There are 15 residues in the CDR3. Trimming stripped 5 bases from V and 0 bases from J, with 11 bases between. Germline V gene lookup returns CDR1 MNHNS and CDR2 SASEGT. The CDR3 loop reads CASSRQTIAKNIQYF. The CDR3 bases are TGTGCCAGCAGTCGACAGACGATAGCCAAAAACATTCAGTACTTC.

At least ten counts were recorded for this clonotype. J is TRBJ1-5 and V is TRBV15; no firm D call. From germline, CDR1 is LNHNV and CDR2 YYDKDF (reference sequence). The length of the CDR3 is 13 residues. Trimming stripped 6 bases from V and 5 bases from J, with 11 bases between. DNA of the CDR3: TGTGCCACCAGGGGAGAAGGTTATCAGCCCCAGCATTTT. Its translation: CATRGEGYQPQHF.

The chain combines TRBV5-4 with TRBJ2-7; perhaps D is TRBD1 or TRBD2 (5 bases each). Germline V lookup: CDR1 SGHNT, CDR2 YYREEE (reference sequence). This CDR3 has 11 amino acids. Trimming pared 3 bases from V and 5 bases from J, leaving 6 bases between. The CDR3 nucleotides read TGTGCCAGCAGCTGGGGGAACGAGCAGTACTTC. Translated, it gives CASSWGNEQYF.

There are a few counts of this clonotype. The rearrangement uses TRBV15 and TRBJ2-6; D call uncertain. V dropped 2 bases and J dropped 0 bases, with 14 bases sitting between them. Germline-derived CDR1 and CDR2 are LNHNV and YYDKDF (reference sequence). This CDR3 has 18 amino acids. This chain's CDR3 is CATSRTLTLPSGANVLTF. CDR3 in DNA: TGTGCCACCAGCAGAACTTTGACATTACCCTCTGGGGCCAACGTCCTGACTTTC.

A note on this clonotype: One end of the junction does not line up with germline, which may come from a read error. The V gene is TRBV7-9, the J gene TRBJ1-6; 10 bases align to TRBD1. The CDR3 spans 15 residues. The germline gives CDR1 SEHNR, CDR2 FQNEAQ (reference sequence). The CDR3 coding sequence is TGTGCCAGCAGCTTACGACAGGGGGCGGGTTCACACCTCCACTTT. Amino acid sequence: CASSLRQGAGSHLHF.

This chain uses TRBV20-1 with TRBJ2-5; 10 bases align to TRBD2. The CDR3 consists of 14 residues. V was clipped by 7 bases and J by 0 bases; unmatched bases: 5. Per the germline V gene, CDR1 is DFQATT and CDR2 is SNEGSKA (reference sequence). This chain's CDR3 is CSVRSGGYQETQYF. The CDR3 coding sequence is TGCAGTGTGCGTAGCGGGGGGTACCAAGAGACCCAGTACTTC.

This clonotype was found many times. This rearrangement joins TRBV30 to TRBJ1-5, with TRBD1 as a possible D gene (5 bases). This CDR3 spans 15 amino acids. Trimming removed 5 bases from V and 2 bases from J, with 16 bases in between. From germline, CDR1 is GTSNPN and CDR2 SVGIG (reference sequence). CDR3 loop: CAWAHEGGGNQPQHF. CDR3 sequence (DNA): TGTGCCTGGGCCCATGAGGGAGGGGGCAATCAGCCCCAGCATTTT.

J is TRBJ2-2 and V is TRBV24-1, with 7 bases aligning to TRBD2. With V trimmed by 11 bases and J by 0 bases, 5 bases remained unmatched. CDR1 and CDR2 (germline): KGHDR, SFDVKD. The CDR3 has 14 amino acids. In nucleotides, the CDR3 is TGTGCCAGCTCAGCGGGGACGAACACCGGGGAGCTGTTTTTT. Residues: CASSAGTNTGELFF.

The V and J genes are TRBV12-3 or TRBV12-4 and TRBJ2-6; TRBD1 might be the D (6 bases). V gave up 4 bases and J gave up 13 bases, with 11 bases separating them. The CDR3 sequence is 12 residues long. The CDR3 DNA sequence: TGTGCCAGCAGTTCAGGGGCACAGGTCCTGACTTTC. Translated, it gives CASSSGAQVLTF.

The chain carries TRBV6-1 and TRBJ2-7; perhaps TRBD1 as D (6 bases). From germline, CDR1 is MNHNS and CDR2 SASEGT. This CDR3 spans 14 amino acids. Trimming cost V 11 bases and J 1 base, with 18 bases left between them. CDR3 protein: CAASPLGASYEQYF. CDR3 DNA sequence: TGTGCCGCCTCCCCACTGGGGGCGTCCTACGAGCAGTACTTC.